These 21 T cell receptor beta chains were all obtained from the same sample, sequenced in a study of CD8+ T cells in alopecia areata. After isolation, RNA underwent reverse transcription to generate cDNA as the sequencing template. Profiled with immunoSEQ multiplex PCR; TCRdb holds only in-frame clones, not every one. The table includes approximately 210,000 clones, just over 65% detected once. Treatment denoted: oral pan-JAK inhibitor, 5-10 mg twice daily. This sample comprised CD4+ T cells sorted from blood, obtained at approximately week 42, from a patient treated with tofacitinib. These receptors all come from a human donor with alopecia areata.

This clone was counted at least ten times. This rearrangement joins TRBV25-1 to TRBJ1-2; perhaps TRBD1 as D (5 bases). In germline, CDR1 is MGHDK, CDR2 SYGVNS. CDR3 length: 14 amino acids. The V and J ends lost 1 base and 4 bases respectively, with 10 bases between them. CDR3 sequence: CASSESGGVYGYTF. The CDR3 region has the DNA TGTGCCAGCAGTGAATCAGGAGGGGTCTATGGCTACACCTTC.

A few counts support this clone. Distinct nucleotide sequences in the sample also encode this CDR3. The J gene is TRBJ2-4, the V gene TRBV29-1, with a tentative D call TRBD1 (6 bases). Germline V gene sequence: CDR1 SQVTM, CDR2 ANQGSEA. Between the trimmed V and J ends, which lost 6 bases and 0 bases, there was a span of 12 bases. The CDR3 totals 14 residues. In DNA form, the CDR3 reads TGCAGCGTCAGACAGGCACTAGCCAAAAACATTCAGTACTTC. It specifies CSVRQALAKNIQYF.

The chain links TRBV7-7 to TRBJ2-1; 8 nucleotides agree with TRBD1. The CDR3 length is 13 residues. With V trimmed by 5 bases and J by 6 bases, 3 bases remained unmatched. Germline V lookup: CDR1 SSHAT, CDR2 FNYEAQ (reference sequence). The chain's CDR3 is CASSIGTGNEQFF. DNA for the CDR3: TGTGCCAGCAGCATCGGGACAGGCAATGAGCAGTTCTTC.

This sequence joins TRBV11-1 and TRBJ2-1; D may be TRBD2 (6 bases). V was trimmed by 5 bases and J by 7 bases, leaving 24 bases between them. Germline assignment: CDR1 SGHAT and CDR2 FQDESV (reference sequence). This CDR3 has 17 residues. This CDR3 reads CASSSRDSQAGTNEQFF. Written as DNA, the CDR3 is TGTGCCAGCAGCAGCAGGGACTCGCAGGCAGGAACTAATGAGCAGTTCTTC. Full variable domain (outside the CDR3, taken from reference TRBV11-1 and TRBJ2-1): EAEVAQSPRYKITEKSQAVAFWCDPISGHATLYWYRQILGQGPELLVQFQDESVVDDSQLPKDRFSAERLKGVDSTLKIQPAELGDSAMYLCASSSRDSQAGTNEQFFGPGTRLTVL.

This chain uses TRBV2 with TRBJ2-4; D ambiguous. The V gene lost 8 bases and the J gene lost 5 bases, with 7 bases spanning the gap. CDR3 length: 11 residues. Germline CDR1 and CDR2: SNHLY and FYNNEI. The CDR3 loop reads CASATENIQYF. DNA for the CDR3: TGTGCCAGCGCTACTGAAAACATTCAGTACTTC.

This clone was observed a handful of times. The chain recombines TRBV7-2 with TRBJ2-2; 11 bases match TRBD2. The CDR3 contains 15 residues. CDR1 is SGHTA and CDR2 is FQGNSA in the germline V gene. Germline trimming cut 4 bases from V and 7 bases from J; bases unmatched to any gene: 5. As DNA, the CDR3 is TGTGCCAGCAGCTCCAGACTAGCGGGGCGCGGGGAGCTGTTTTTT. It codes for CASSSRLAGRGELFF.

The rearrangement links TRBV9 to TRBJ1-6, with no clear D. Germline CDR1 and CDR2: SGDLS and YYNGEE. V was trimmed by 4 bases and J by 14 bases, leaving 16 bases between them. The CDR3 is 13 amino acids. Here the CDR3 reads CASSPQRGAALHF. The CDR3 DNA is TGTGCCAGCAGCCCTCAGCGGGGTGCGGCCCTCCACTTT.

DNA for the CDR3: TGCGCCAGCAGCCAAAGTCGCAGGGAGGGCTATGGCTACACCTTC. It codes for CASSQSRREGYGYTF. The V and J genes are TRBV4-1 and TRBJ1-2, with D possibly being TRBD1 (5 bases). The CDR3 consists of 15 residues. Germline assignment: CDR1 MGHRA and CDR2 YSYEKL. Trimming stripped 2 bases from V and 4 bases from J, with 14 bases between.

This clone has just a few counts. Additional DNA sequences in this sample encode the identical CDR3. The J gene is TRBJ1-2, the V gene TRBV10-3; no clear D. V gave up 2 bases and J gave up 5 bases, with 6 bases separating them. The CDR3 is 12 residues long. Per the germline V gene, CDR1 is ENHRY and CDR2 is SYGVKD. CDR3 in DNA: TGTGCCATCAGTGAGGGGTCTTATGGCTACACCTTC. This gives the protein CAISEGSYGYTF.

This chain uses TRBV29-1 with TRBJ1-5; the match to TRBD1 covers 7 bases. This CDR3 is 14 amino acids long. Unmatched junction bases numbered 9, after V lost 7 bases and J lost 3 bases. CDR1 and CDR2 (germline): SQVTM, ANQGSEA. The CDR3 here is CSALPGGNNQPQHF. Written as DNA, the CDR3 is TGCAGCGCCCTGCCAGGGGGGAACAATCAGCCCCAGCATTTT.

The chain couples TRBV19 to TRBJ1-5; 7 nucleotides align to TRBD1. The germline V gene has CDR1 LNHDA and CDR2 SQIVND (reference sequence). This CDR3 has 14 amino acids. V lost 5 bases, J lost 2 bases, and 3 bases stayed unmatched. Written as DNA, the CDR3 is TGTGCCAGTAGTCCGCAGGGGGGCAATCAGCCCCAGCATTTT. Residues: CASSPQGGNQPQHF.

This chain uses TRBV29-1 with TRBJ1-2; 7 bases agree with TRBD1. Germline values: CDR1 SQVTM, CDR2 ANQGSEA. With 4 bases clipped from V and 5 bases from J, the junction kept 10 bases outside the gene matches. The CDR3 runs to 14 residues. The CDR3 DNA reads as TGCAGCGTTGTCCCTCGACAGGGAGCATATGGCTACACCTTC. Protein product: CSVVPRQGAYGYTF. Full variable domain (remainder filled in from reference TRBV29-1 and TRBJ1-2): SAVISQKPSRDICQRGTSLTIQCQVDSQVTMMFWYRQQPGQSLTLIATANQGSEATYESGFVIDKFPISRPNLTFSTLTVSNMSPEDSSIYLCSVVPRQGAYGYTFGSGTRLTVV.

The chain combines TRBV7-3 with TRBJ2-1; D is unclear. Trimming cost V 5 bases and J 10 bases, with 15 bases left between them. The CDR3 contains 13 residues. CDR1 is SGHTA, CDR2 FQGTGA, per germline. CDR3 sequence (DNA): TGTGCCAGCAGCCCCGGTGTGGGTTCGGAGCAGTTCTTC. The encoded protein is CASSPGVGSEQFF. Variable domain in full (rest from reference TRBV7-3 and TRBJ2-1): GAGVSQTPSNKVTEKGKYVELRCDPISGHTALYWYRQSLGQGPEFLIYFQGTGAADDSGLPNDRFFAVRPEGSVSTLKIQRTERGDSAVYLCASSPGVGSEQFFGPGTRLTVL.

Only a few counts were recorded for this clone. The J gene is TRBJ2-4, the V gene TRBV11-2; tentatively, D is TRBD1 (6 bases). Germline V lookup: CDR1 SGHAT, CDR2 FQNNGV. The CDR3 has 16 residues. V was shortened by 0 bases and J by 5 bases, with 14 bases between the two germline ends. CDR3 amino acids: CASSLEGRNRENIQYF. The CDR3, as DNA: TGTGCCAGCAGCTTAGAGGGGCGGAACAGGGAAAACATTCAGTACTTC.

In its sample, this clone was seen once. The chain recombines TRBV7-6 with TRBJ2-2; D gene ambiguous. Looked up from germline, CDR1 is SGHVS and CDR2 is FNYEAQ. Trimming stripped 1 base from V and 9 bases from J, with 6 bases between. This CDR3 comprises 12 residues. The CDR3 region is CASSLVSRELFF. The CDR3 nucleotides read TGTGCCAGCAGCTTAGTTAGCCGGGAGCTGTTTTTT.

This clone came up a few times. The chain combines TRBV7-8 with TRBJ2-7, with a weak D call TRBD2 (6 bases). CDR1 and CDR2 from the germline V gene are SGHVS and FQNEAQ. The CDR3 spans 14 residues. V was shortened by 8 bases and J by 3 bases, with 17 bases between the two germline ends. The CDR3 reads CASGAGTVIYEQYF. The CDR3, as DNA: TGTGCCAGCGGTGCGGGAACAGTCATCTACGAGCAGTACTTC.

The chain carries TRBV6-1 and TRBJ2-7; no clear D gene. V lost 6 bases and J 6 bases, leaving 12 bases between the germline ends. The CDR3 has 12 amino acids. Germline V CDR1 and CDR2: MNHNS, SASEGT. DNA of the CDR3: TGTGCCAGCAGAGTCATGGCCAGCGAGCAGTACTTC. This sequence encodes CASRVMASEQYF.

The CDR3 here is CASSLGTGRNTEAFF. The CDR3 bases are TGTGCCAGCAGCTTGGGGACAGGCCGGAACACTGAAGCTTTCTTT. The chain joins TRBV5-6 to TRBJ1-1; 7 bases map to TRBD1. The V and J ends lost 0 bases and 1 base, in that order; junction bases with no gene match: 3. The CDR3 contains 15 residues. Looked up from germline, CDR1 is SGHDT and CDR2 is YYEEEE.

V gene TRBV5-1 combines with J gene TRBJ2-1, with a weak D call TRBD2 (5 bases). CDR3 length: 14 amino acids. Germline CDR1 reads SGHRS; CDR2 reads YFSETQ. Deletions cut 3 bases from V and 9 bases from J, with 16 bases between. The CDR3 region has the DNA TGCGCCAGCAGCTCAACCCAGACTCGGGGTGAGCAGTTCTTC. Its translation: CASSSTQTRGEQFF. The full variable domain, rest sourced from reference TRBV5-1 and TRBJ2-1, is KAGVTQTPRYLIKTRGQQVTLSCSPISGHRSVSWYQQTPGQGLQFLFEYFSETQRNKGNFPGRFSGRQFSNSRSEMNVSTLELGDSALYLCASSSTQTRGEQFFGPGTRLTVL.

Only a few counts were recorded for this clone. The chain couples TRBV25-1 to TRBJ1-1, with D tentatively TRBD1 (6 bases). Trimming shortened V by 6 bases and J by 1 base, and 12 bases separated the two germline ends. This CDR3 is 14 amino acids long. Germline loops: CDR1 MGHDK, CDR2 SYGVNS. DNA of the CDR3: TGTGCCAGCAGCCACAGGGACCCGAACACTGAAGCTTTCTTT. As protein: CASSHRDPNTEAFF.

This clone turned up a few times. The genes are TRBV28 and TRBJ1-5; D possibly corresponds to TRBD1 (6 bases). V lost 5 bases to trimming and J lost 5 bases, with 19 bases between them. Germline CDR1 and CDR2: MDHEN and SYDVKM. This CDR3 region has 16 residues. The CDR3 reads CASSAQMGASDQPQHF. CDR3 coding DNA: TGTGCCAGCAGTGCCCAAATGGGGGCTTCGGATCAGCCCCAGCATTTT.